Listed below are T cell receptor beta chains from one sample, sequenced in a study of cytomegalovirus exposure and HLA in healthy donors. Generated by immunoSEQ multiplex PCR, the TCRdb table keeps only in-frame clones and is missing some. In the table there are tens of thousands of clones, roughly three quarters of which are singletons. The specimen sequenced was PBMCs. The receptors stem from a woman aged 30 to 39 in good health and CMV-seronegative. Each CDR3 is given with its conserved first and last residue. A D gene is named only where the DNA matches it firmly. Size is stated for part of the rows, as once, few or many counts, or as a class when the clone is expanded.

d_gene: TRBD1
v_gene: TRBV10-3
j_gene: TRBJ2-3
abundance: NA
CDR3aa: CAISESGTGGTDTQYF
CDR3nt: TGTGCCATCAGTGAGTCTGGGACAGGGGGCACAGATACGCAGTATTTT

d_gene: TRBD1
v_gene: TRBV2
j_gene: TRBJ1-2
abundance: once
CDR3aa: CASTTGDYGYTF
CDR3nt: TGTGCCAGCACTACAGGGGACTATGGCTACACCTTC

d_gene: NA
v_gene: TRBV30
j_gene: TRBJ1-1
abundance: NA
CDR3aa: CAWRAWGAEAFF
CDR3nt: TGTGCCTGGAGGGCATGGGGGGCTGAAGCTTTCTTT

d_gene: TRBD2
v_gene: TRBV6-6
j_gene: TRBJ2-3
abundance: NA
CDR3aa: CASSPARTSGSDTQYF
CDR3nt: TGTGCCAGCAGCCCGGCCCGGACTAGCGGGAGTGATACGCAGTATTTT

d_gene: NA
v_gene: TRBV30
j_gene: TRBJ1-6
abundance: once
CDR3aa: CAWSGGGNSPLHF
CDR3nt: TGTGCCTGGAGTGGGGGGGGGAATTCACCCCTCCACTTT

d_gene: TRBD2
v_gene: TRBV7-2
j_gene: TRBJ2-3
abundance: NA
CDR3aa: CASSIRLAGGPDTQYF
CDR3nt: TGTGCCAGCAGCATTCGACTAGCGGGGGGGCCAGATACGCAGTATTTT

d_gene: NA
v_gene: TRBV7-2
j_gene: TRBJ2-7
abundance: NA
CDR3aa: CASSSRPEGQYF
CDR3nt: TGTGCCAGCAGCTCCCGACCCGAGGGGCAGTACTTC

d_gene: NA
v_gene: TRBV2
j_gene: TRBJ2-5
abundance: NA
CDR3aa: CASLGTVETQYF
CDR3nt: TGTGCCAGCCTCGGGACTGTTGAGACCCAGTACTTC

d_gene: TRBD1
v_gene: TRBV6-5
j_gene: TRBJ2-3
abundance: few
CDR3aa: CASSYSWGQEYHTQYF
CDR3nt: TGTGCCAGCAGTTACTCGTGGGGACAGGAGTATCATACGCAGTATTTT

d_gene: NA
v_gene: TRBV5-1
j_gene: TRBJ1-1
abundance: NA
CDR3aa: CASSPDSPQNTEAFF
CDR3nt: TGCGCCAGCAGCCCGGACAGCCCACAGAACACTGAAGCTTTCTTT

d_gene: NA
v_gene: TRBV15
j_gene: TRBJ1-3
abundance: NA
CDR3aa: CATCQGSGNTIYF
CDR3nt: TGTGCCACCTGCCAGGGCTCTGGAAACACCATATATTTT

d_gene: NA
v_gene: TRBV6-1
j_gene: TRBJ1-2
abundance: once
CDR3aa: CASSGQLHYGGYTF
CDR3nt: TGTGCCAGCAGTGGGCAGCTCCACTATGGTGGCTACACCTTC

d_gene: NA
v_gene: TRBV9
j_gene: TRBJ2-3
abundance: NA
CDR3aa: CASSVGVGAGTDTQYF
CDR3nt: TGTGCCAGCAGCGTAGGGGTTGGCGCGGGCACAGATACGCAGTATTTT

d_gene: NA
v_gene: TRBV30
j_gene: TRBJ2-6
abundance: NA
CDR3aa: CAWRLTAGANVLTF
CDR3nt: TGTGCCTGGAGACTCACTGCCGGGGCCAACGTCCTGACTTTC

d_gene: NA
v_gene: TRBV29-1
j_gene: TRBJ2-3
abundance: NA
CDR3aa: CSVGGSLGSSTDTQYF
CDR3nt: TGCAGCGTTGGTGGTTCACTAGGGAGTAGCACAGATACGCAGTATTTT

d_gene: TRBD1
v_gene: TRBV28
j_gene: TRBJ1-2
abundance: NA
CDR3aa: CASSLGTGRGNYGYTF
CDR3nt: TGTGCCAGCAGTTTGGGGACAGGGAGGGGTAACTATGGCTACACCTTC

d_gene: NA
v_gene: TRBV10-3
j_gene: TRBJ1-1
abundance: NA
CDR3aa: CAISGSTRDTEAFF
CDR3nt: TGTGCCATCAGTGGGTCAACCCGGGACACTGAAGCTTTCTTT

d_gene: NA
v_gene: TRBV6-5
j_gene: TRBJ2-2
abundance: NA
CDR3aa: CASRGVSTGELFF
CDR3nt: TGTGCCTCCAGGGGGGTTTCGACCGGGGAGCTGTTTTTT